The 24 T cell receptor beta chains below come from one sample, sequenced in a study of blood T cell repertoires in COVID-19. The method was immunoSEQ multiplex PCR; TCRdb's version includes in-frame clones alone and lacks a portion of them. In the table there are approximately 400,000 clones, roughly 80% of which are singletons. The sample taken for sequencing was peripheral blood. The receptors originated from a human donor with acute or convalescent COVID-19. The donor label of this sample is uncertain.

Details on this clone: It is unclear where the CDR3 begins or ends on the DNA, so no DNA is shown, and the CDR3 is as TCRdb lists it. This sequence joins TRBV19 and TRBJ2-7; the D call of TRBD2 is as the table states it, not checked on the DNA. The germline V gene encodes CDR1 LNHDA and CDR2 SQIVND (reference sequence). The CDR3 is made up of 13 amino acids, end residues included. The CDR3: CASSFGEGYEQYF.

The rearrangement links TRBV11-1 to TRBJ2-3; unclear D gene. CDR3 length equals 14 residues. V lost 2 bases and J lost 6, with 12 bases in between. Per the germline V gene, CDR1 is SGHAT and CDR2 is FQDESV (reference sequence). CDR3 DNA sequence: TGTGCCAGCAGCTTACCCCCTGGCCTCGATACGCAGTATTTT. Protein: CASSLPPGLDTQYF.

The CDR3 protein is CASSNPGSAETQYF. CDR3 sequence (DNA): TGTGCCAGCAGCAACCCTGGGAGTGCAGAGACCCAGTACTTC. The chain combines TRBV5-4 with TRBJ2-5; D might be TRBD2 (5 bases). CDR3 length equals 14 residues. Germline V gene data show CDR1 as SGHNT and CDR2 as YYREEE (reference sequence). Between the trimmed V and J ends, which lost 4 bases and 4 bases, there was a span of 14 bases.

V gene TRBV5-1 combines with J gene TRBJ1-6; the D gene is possibly TRBD1 (6 bases). This CDR3 is built from 15 residues. Looked up from germline, CDR1 is SGHRS and CDR2 is YFSETQ. Trimming removed 3 bases from V and 7 bases from J, with 14 bases in between. CDR3 in amino acids: CASSSNAGANSPLHF. The DNA for the CDR3 is TGCGCCAGCAGCTCCAACGCAGGGGCGAATTCACCCCTCCACTTT.

The rearrangement links TRBV11-3 to TRBJ2-1; TRBD1 might be the D (6 bases). With 0 bases removed from V and 0 bases from J, the gap between germline ends came to 9 bases. Germline lookup yields CDR1 SGHNT and CDR2 YENEEA. This CDR3 is 16 amino acids long. The CDR3 nucleotides read TGTGCCAGCAGCTTAGATGGACAGCGCTCCTACAATGAGCAGTTCTTC. It codes for CASSLDGQRSYNEQFF. Full variable domain (remainder filled in from reference TRBV11-3 and TRBJ2-1): EAGVVQSPRYKIIEKKQPVAFWCNPISGHNTLYWYLQNLGQGPELLIRYENEEAVDDSQLPKDRFSAERLKGVDSTLKIQPAELGDSAVYLCASSLDGQRSYNEQFFGPGTRLTVL.

V is TRBV12-3 or TRBV12-4 and J is TRBJ1-5; 7 bases agree with TRBD1. J lost 12 bases, V lost 6 bases, and 11 bases had no gene match. This CDR3 spans 13 amino acids. CDR3 amino acids: CASRGTTGQVQHF. DNA for the CDR3: TGTGCCAGCAGGGGGACGACAGGGCAGGTCCAGCATTTT.

This clone was seen a handful of times. The chain is built from TRBV19 and TRBJ1-5; D may be TRBD1 (5 bases). The germline CDR1 and CDR2 sequences are LNHDA and SQIVND (reference sequence). The length of the CDR3 is 14 residues. V was trimmed by 7 bases and J by 7 bases, leaving 17 bases between them. CDR3 sequence: CASNPGGRAQPQHF. In nucleotides, the CDR3 is TGTGCCAGTAATCCGGGAGGCAGGGCGCAGCCCCAGCATTTT.

This chain joins TRBV27 and TRBJ2-5; D is perhaps TRBD1 (5 bases). The CDR3 is 15 amino acids. Germline V gives CDR1 MNHEY, CDR2 SMNVEV (reference sequence). V lost 6 bases and J lost 3, with 17 bases in between. CDR3 amino acids: CASSLSGQYEETQYF. CDR3 in DNA: TGTGCCAGCAGCTTGTCTGGACAATACGAAGAGACCCAGTACTTC.

This chain links TRBV19 with TRBJ2-2; 7 bases line up with TRBD1. Germline V lookup: CDR1 LNHDA, CDR2 SQIVND (reference sequence). V lost 6 bases, J lost 4 bases, and 8 bases stayed unmatched. The CDR3 is 15 residues long. The CDR3 DNA is TGTGCCAGTAGACCCGACAGGGCAAGCACCGGGGAGCTGTTTTTT. As protein: CASRPDRASTGELFF.

The chain has TRBV3-1 (or the pseudogene TRBV3-2) and TRBJ1-2, with 8 bases identical to TRBD1. Trimming took 0 bases from V and 6 from J; bases not matched to a gene: 6. The germline CDR1 and CDR2 sequences are LGHDT and YNNKEL (reference sequence). CDR3 length: 15 amino acids. CDR3 in amino acids: CASSQDRQGLHGYTF. The DNA of the CDR3 is TGTGCCAGCAGCCAAGATCGACAGGGGCTTCATGGCTACACCTTC.

The chain uses TRBV9 and TRBJ2-1; 9 bases are shared with TRBD2. V was clipped by 4 bases and J by 3 bases; unmatched bases: 5. The CDR3 sequence is 15 residues long. Germline V lookup: CDR1 SGDLS, CDR2 YYNGEE. CDR3 sequence reads: CASSPGLANYNEQFF. CDR3 bases: TGTGCCAGCAGCCCAGGACTAGCGAACTACAATGAGCAGTTCTTC.

V gene TRBV9 combines with J gene TRBJ1-4; 10 nucleotides align to TRBD1. CDR3 size: 20 residues. The V and J ends lost 0 bases and 2 bases, in that order; junction bases with no gene match: 13. Germline lookup yields CDR1 SGDLS and CDR2 YYNGEE. The CDR3 nucleotides are TGTGCCAGCAGCGTAGCCTCTGGACAGGGGGTCGCTCTTACTAATGAAAAACTGTTTTTT. As protein: CASSVASGQGVALTNEKLFF.

The J gene is TRBJ1-6, the V gene TRBV5-6, with TRBD1 matching 7 bases. The germline V gene has CDR1 SGHDT and CDR2 YYEEEE. The CDR3 contains 17 residues. V trimming: 6 bases; J trimming: 2 bases; junction bases outside the gene matches: 11. The chain's CDR3 is CASNPGQAPTYNSPLHF. The CDR3 nucleotides are TGTGCCAGCAACCCAGGACAGGCCCCTACCTATAATTCACCCCTCCACTTT.

This clone was observed once. The chain uses TRBV2 and TRBJ2-7; 8 bases align to TRBD2. J was trimmed by 1 base and V by 8 bases; bases with no gene match: 7. Germline-derived CDR1 and CDR2 are SNHLY and FYNNEI. CDR3 length: 14 amino acids. The CDR3 loop reads CASCSGALSYEQYF. For the CDR3, the DNA is TGTGCCAGCTGTAGCGGGGCCCTTTCCTACGAGCAGTACTTC.

The genes are TRBV20-1 and TRBJ1-5; D unclear. Germline CDR1 reads DFQATT; CDR2 reads SNEGSKA (reference sequence). The CDR3 is 13 amino acids. Deletions cut 3 bases from V and 5 bases from J, with 11 bases between. The CDR3 region has the DNA TGCAGTGCTAGTAGGGAGGTGGATCAGCCCCAGCATTTT. Amino acid sequence: CSASREVDQPQHF.

V is TRBV29-1 and J is TRBJ2-7; D perhaps matches TRBD2 (6 bases). Trimming took 3 bases from V and 7 from J, leaving 13 bases between them. The V gene's germline CDR1 is SQVTM and CDR2 ANQGSEA. The CDR3 is made up of 12 amino acids. Here the CDR3 reads CSVEGSRGEQYF. The CDR3 DNA reads TGCAGCGTTGAGGGCAGTCGGGGGGAGCAGTACTTC.

This chain links TRBV7-8 with TRBJ1-4, with 9 bases matching TRBD1. The CDR3 length is 15 residues. The ends lost 4 bases at V and 10 bases at J; junction bases unmatched: 10. Germline V lookup: CDR1 SGHVS, CDR2 FQNEAQ. The CDR3 DNA reads as TGTGCCAGCAGCTCACTGGACAGGGGTGTTGGAAAACTGTTTTTT. It codes for CASSSLDRGVGKLFF.

The chain has TRBV19 and TRBJ2-1; D call uncertain. Trimming pared 5 bases from V and 6 bases from J, leaving 14 bases between. CDR3 length equals 14 residues. Per the germline V gene, CDR1 is LNHDA and CDR2 is SQIVND (reference sequence). The CDR3 loop is CASSSLPAGNEQFF. CDR3 coding DNA: TGTGCCAGTAGTTCTCTCCCTGCCGGCAATGAGCAGTTCTTC. Supplemented by reference TRBV19 and TRBJ2-1, the full variable domain reads DGGITQSPKYLFRKEGQNVTLSCEQNLNHDAMYWYRQDPGQGLRLIYYSQIVNDFQKGDIAEGYSVSREKKESFPLTVTSAQKNPTAFYLCASSSLPAGNEQFFGPGTRLTVL.

The chain carries TRBV12-3 or TRBV12-4 and TRBJ2-1; D is possibly TRBD2 (6 bases). Between the trimmed V and J ends, which lost 6 bases and 9 bases, there was a span of 9 bases. The CDR3 covers 11 residues. CDR3 coding DNA: TGTGCCAGCAGGACTAGGGGTGAGCAGTTCTTC. It is translated as CASRTRGEQFF.

This clone appeared a single time. The chain links TRBV7-9 to TRBJ2-2; D might be TRBD1 (5 bases). The CDR3 totals 15 residues. V was cut by 5 bases and J by 2 bases, with 12 bases left in between. Germline V gene lookup returns CDR1 SEHNR and CDR2 FQNEAQ (reference sequence). Here the CDR3 reads CASSKDTANTGELFF. The CDR3 DNA is TGTGCCAGCAGCAAGGACACAGCTAACACCGGGGAGCTGTTTTTT.

Notes on this clone: Other nucleotide sequences in the sample specify the same CDR3. V is TRBV9 and J is TRBJ1-2; maybe TRBD1 (5 bases). Looked up from germline, CDR1 is SGDLS and CDR2 is YYNGEE. The CDR3 totals 14 residues. V was shortened by 2 bases and J by 3 bases, with 11 bases between the two germline ends. CDR3: CASSVGGGDYGYTF. Here the CDR3 DNA reads TGTGCCAGCAGCGTCGGGGGAGGGGACTATGGCTACACCTTC.

The chain is built from TRBV10-2 and TRBJ2-7; tentative D call: TRBD1 (6 bases). The CDR3 consists of 12 residues. The ends were cut back, 5 bases at V and 2 bases at J, with 7 bases in the middle. CDR1 is WSHSY, CDR2 SAAADI, per germline. CDR3 DNA: TGCGCCAGCAGTTCAGGGGCCTACGAGCAGTACTTC. It specifies CASSSGAYEQYF.

V gene TRBV10-3 combines with J gene TRBJ2-7; D unclear. The V gene's germline CDR1 is ENHRY and CDR2 SYGVKD. V was trimmed by 6 bases and J by 2 bases, leaving 8 bases between them. CDR3 length equals 12 residues. DNA for the CDR3: TGTGCCATCAGCCACCTAACCTACGAGCAGTACTTC. Its translation is CAISHLTYEQYF.

The J gene is TRBJ2-1, the V gene TRBV13; 10 bases align to TRBD2. Germline CDR1 reads PRHDT; CDR2 reads FYEKMQ (reference sequence). The CDR3 totals 15 residues. The junction had 10 bases not matched to a gene; V was cut back by 5 bases and J by 9 bases. The CDR3, as DNA: TGTGCCAGCAGCGCCACTAGCGGGGTATACTTTGAGCAGTTCTTC. Its translation: CASSATSGVYFEQFF.